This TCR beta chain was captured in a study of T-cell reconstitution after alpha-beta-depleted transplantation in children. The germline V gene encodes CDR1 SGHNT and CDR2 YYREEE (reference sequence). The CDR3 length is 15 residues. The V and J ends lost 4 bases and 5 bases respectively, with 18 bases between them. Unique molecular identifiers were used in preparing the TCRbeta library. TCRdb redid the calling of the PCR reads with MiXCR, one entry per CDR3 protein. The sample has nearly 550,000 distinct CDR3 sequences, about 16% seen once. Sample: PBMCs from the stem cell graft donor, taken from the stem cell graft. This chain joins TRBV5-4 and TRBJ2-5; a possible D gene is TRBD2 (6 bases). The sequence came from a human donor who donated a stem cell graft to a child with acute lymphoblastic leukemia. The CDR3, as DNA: TGTGCCAGCAGCCTCGGGACTCGGAATCGGGAGACCCAGTACTTC. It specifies CASSLGTRNRETQYF.